This TCR beta chain was recorded in a study of control samples from healthy donors and cancer patients. Germline-derived CDR1 and CDR2 are LGHDT and YNNKEL (reference sequence). There are 17 residues in the CDR3. J was trimmed by 4 bases and V by 4 bases; bases with no gene match: 12. Here immunoSEQ multiplex PCR was the method, and the copy in TCRdb shows in-frame clones only, minus some. The data show 110,000 to 150,000 clones, less than 90% seen once. Sequenced material: blood. This chain joins TRBV3-1 (or the pseudogene TRBV3-2) and TRBJ2-1; 8 positions match TRBD2. This sequence originates from a woman in her twenties or thirties in good health. The CDR3 reads CASSPAPGLGGYNEQFF. The DNA for the CDR3 is TGTGCCAGCAGCCCCGCCCCGGGACTAGGGGGGTACAATGAGCAGTTCTTC.